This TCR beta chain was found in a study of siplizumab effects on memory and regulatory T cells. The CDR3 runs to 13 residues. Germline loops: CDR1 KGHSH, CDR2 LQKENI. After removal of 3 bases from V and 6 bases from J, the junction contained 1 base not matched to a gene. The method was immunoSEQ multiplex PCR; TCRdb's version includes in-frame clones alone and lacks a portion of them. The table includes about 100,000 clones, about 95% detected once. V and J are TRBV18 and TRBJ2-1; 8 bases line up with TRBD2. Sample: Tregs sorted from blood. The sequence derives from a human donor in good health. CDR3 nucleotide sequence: TGTGCCAGCTCACCGGCGGGGGGCAATGAGCAGTTCTTC. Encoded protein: CASSPAGGNEQFF.